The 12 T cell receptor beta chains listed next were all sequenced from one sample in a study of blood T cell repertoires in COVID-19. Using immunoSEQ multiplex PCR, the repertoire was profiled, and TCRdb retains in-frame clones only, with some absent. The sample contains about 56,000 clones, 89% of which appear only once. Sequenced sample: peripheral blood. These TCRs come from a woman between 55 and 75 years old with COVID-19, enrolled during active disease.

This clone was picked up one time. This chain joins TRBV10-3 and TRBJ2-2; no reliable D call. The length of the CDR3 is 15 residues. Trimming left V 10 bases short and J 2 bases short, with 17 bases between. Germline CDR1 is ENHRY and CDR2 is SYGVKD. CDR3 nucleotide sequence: TGTGCCACCTCGCAGTCTACAGAAAACACCGGGGAGCTGTTTTTT. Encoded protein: CATSQSTENTGELFF.

The DNA for the CDR3 is TGTGCCAGCAGCAAAGAGCGGGCAGCGATTTACTCCTACGAGCAGTACTTC. It codes for CASSKERAAIYSYEQYF. The chain links TRBV21-1 to TRBJ2-7; TRBD2, the table's D call, lacks a check against the DNA. TRBV21-1 is given as a pseudogene. The CDR3 is 17 residues long.

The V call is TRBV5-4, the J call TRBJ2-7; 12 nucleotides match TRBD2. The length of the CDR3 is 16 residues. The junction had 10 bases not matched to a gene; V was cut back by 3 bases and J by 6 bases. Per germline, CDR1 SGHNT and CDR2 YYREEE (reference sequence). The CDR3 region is CASSSPTSGRSREQYF. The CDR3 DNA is TGTGCCAGCAGCTCCCCCACTAGCGGGAGGAGCCGCGAGCAGTACTTC.

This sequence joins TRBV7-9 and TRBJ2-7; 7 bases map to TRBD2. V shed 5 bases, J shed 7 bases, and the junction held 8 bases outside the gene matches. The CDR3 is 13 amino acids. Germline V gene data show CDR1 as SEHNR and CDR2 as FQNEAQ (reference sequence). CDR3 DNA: TGTGCCAGCAGCCCCCTCGGGGGGTGGGAGCAGTACTTC. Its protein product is CASSPLGGWEQYF.

The CDR3 is CASSLGSRGFYTF. CDR3 nucleotide sequence: TGTGCCAGCAGCTTAGGGTCCCGAGGGTTCTACACCTTC. The gene calls are TRBV7-2 and TRBJ1-2; D not certain. V was shortened by 1 base and J by 10 bases, with 13 bases between the two germline ends. Germline V CDR1 and CDR2: SGHTA, FQGNSA. The CDR3 is 13 amino acids. The whole variable domain, filled in from reference TRBV7-2 and TRBJ1-2, reads GAGVSQSPSNKVTEKGKDVELRCDPISGHTALYWYRQSLGQGLEFLIYFQGNSAPDKSGLPSDRFSAERTGGSVSTLTIQRTQQEDSAVYLCASSLGSRGFYTFGSGTRLTVV.

CDR3 protein: CASSPLGLGTVNEKLFF. DNA of the CDR3: TGTGCCAGCTCACCATTAGGCCTCGGGACAGTCAATGAAAAACTGTTTTTT. The chain combines TRBV18 with TRBJ1-4, with TRBD1 identical over 7 bases. The ends lost 2 bases at V and 5 bases at J; junction bases unmatched: 11. The CDR3 is made up of 17 amino acids. Germline CDR1 KGHSH, CDR2 LQKENI.

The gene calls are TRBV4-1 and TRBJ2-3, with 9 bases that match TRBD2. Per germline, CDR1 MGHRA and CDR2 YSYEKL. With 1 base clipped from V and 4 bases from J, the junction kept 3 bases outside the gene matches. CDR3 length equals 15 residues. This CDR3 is CASSQVAGGADTQYF. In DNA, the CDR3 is TGCGCCAGCAGCCAAGTGGCGGGGGGGGCAGATACGCAGTATTTT.

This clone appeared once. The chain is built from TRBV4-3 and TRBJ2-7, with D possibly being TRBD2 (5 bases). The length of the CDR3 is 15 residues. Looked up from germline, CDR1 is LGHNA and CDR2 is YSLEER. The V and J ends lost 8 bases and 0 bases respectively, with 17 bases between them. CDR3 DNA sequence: TGCGCCAGCGCACCCGACTACCCCACCTCCTACGAGCAGTACTTC. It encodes CASAPDYPTSYEQYF.

The CDR3 nucleotides are TGTGCCAGCAGCCTCCAGAGGGCCTCTGGGGCCAACGTCCTGACTTTC. Amino acid sequence: CASSLQRASGANVLTF. This chain uses TRBV3-1 (or the pseudogene TRBV3-2) with TRBJ2-6, with a tentative D call TRBD2 (5 bases). The ends were cut back, 4 bases at V and 0 bases at J, with 10 bases in the middle. The germline CDR1 and CDR2 sequences are LGHDT and YNNKEL (reference sequence). The CDR3 sequence is 16 residues long.

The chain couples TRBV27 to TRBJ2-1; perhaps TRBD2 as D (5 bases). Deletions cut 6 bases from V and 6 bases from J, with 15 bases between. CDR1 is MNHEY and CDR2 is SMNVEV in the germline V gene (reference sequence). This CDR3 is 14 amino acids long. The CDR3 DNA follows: TGTGCCAGCAGAATAACCATCGCGGGCAATGAGCAGTTCTTC. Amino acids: CASRITIAGNEQFF.

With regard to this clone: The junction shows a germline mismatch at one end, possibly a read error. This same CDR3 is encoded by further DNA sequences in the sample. The CDR3 loop reads CASSTQGEGRYGNYGYTF. CDR3 in DNA: TGTGCCAGTAGCACTCAGGGGGAAGGAAGATATGGCAACTATGGCTACACTTTC. This chain uses TRBV19 with TRBJ1-2; 7 bases align to TRBD1. CDR3 length: 18 residues. The V gene's germline CDR1 is LNHDA and CDR2 SQIVND (reference sequence). Full variable domain (rest looked up from reference TRBV19 and TRBJ1-2): DGGITQSPKYLFRKEGQNVTLSCEQNLNHDAMYWYRQDPGQGLRLIYYSQIVNDFQKGDIAEGYSVSREKKESFPLTVTSAQKNPTAFYLCASSTQGEGRYGNYGYTFGSGTRLTVV.

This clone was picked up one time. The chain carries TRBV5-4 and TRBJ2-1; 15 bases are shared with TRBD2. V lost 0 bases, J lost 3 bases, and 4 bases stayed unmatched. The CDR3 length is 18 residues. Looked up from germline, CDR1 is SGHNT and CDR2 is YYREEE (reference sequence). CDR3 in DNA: TGTGCCAGCAGCTTGGGGACTAGCGGGAGGGCTGACTACAATGAGCAGTTCTTC. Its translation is CASSLGTSGRADYNEQFF.